A single sample is the source of the 16 T cell receptor beta chains below, sequenced in a study of T cells in Graves' hyperthyroidism and ophthalmopathy. RNA transcripts served as the template for amplifying TCR beta CDR3 regions. The primer set for the first-round RT-PCR of the TCR CDR3 was HTBI. Each CDR3 protein gets one entry after TCRdb re-called the multiplex PCR reads with MiXCR. This table holds hundreds of thousands of distinct CDR3 sequences, just under 45% found once. Sequencing was done on a sample of peripheral blood or thyroid tissue (not recorded which). The origin of the receptors is an adult man with Graves' disease, either hyperthyroidism or ophthalmopathy (not recorded which).

This clonotype appeared many times. The V gene is TRBV29-1, the J gene TRBJ2-7; 9 nucleotides agree with TRBD1. This CDR3 contains 15 residues. V shed 4 bases, J shed 3 bases, and the junction held 10 bases outside the gene matches. Germline assignment: CDR1 SQVTM and CDR2 ANQGSEA. CDR3 in amino acids: CSVGGGTGILYEQYF. Here the CDR3 DNA reads TGCAGCGTTGGGGGCGGGACAGGGATTCTCTACGAGCAGTACTTC.

This clonotype was seen only a few times. The junction departs from the called germline gene at one end, perhaps through a read error. V gene TRBV5-1 combines with J gene TRBJ2-2; TRBD1 aligns across 9 bases. Germline assignment: CDR1 SGHRS and CDR2 YFSETQ. This CDR3 spans 16 amino acids. The DNA for the CDR3 is TGTGCCAGCAGGACCGGGACAGGGAGCAACACCGGGGAGCTGTTTTTT. It yields the protein CASRTGTGSNTGELFF.

This clonotype was found many times. The chain joins TRBV29-1 to TRBJ1-1; D gene ambiguous. With 5 bases removed from V and 0 bases from J, the gap between germline ends came to 7 bases. CDR3 length equals 12 residues. Germline V CDR1 and CDR2: SQVTM, ANQGSEA. The CDR3, as DNA: TGCAGCGTTTACAGCATGAACACTGAAGCTTTCTTT. Its protein is CSVYSMNTEAFF.

A few counts support this clonotype. This sequence joins TRBV7-9 and TRBJ2-7; TRBD2 might be the D (6 bases). Trimming took 7 bases from V and 7 from J, leaving 17 bases between them. CDR3 length: 13 residues. Germline assignment: CDR1 SEHNR and CDR2 FQNEAQ (reference sequence). Written as DNA, the CDR3 is TGTGCCAGCACGAAACCGGGAGCACTGGAGCAGTACTTC. Translation gives CASTKPGALEQYF.

V is TRBV7-2 and J is TRBJ1-1; the match to TRBD1 covers 7 bases. J lost 0 bases, V lost 5 bases, and 6 bases had no gene match. The CDR3 has 15 residues. Germline loops: CDR1 SGHTA, CDR2 FQGNSA. The CDR3 loop is CASSRIGGLNTEAFF. Written as DNA, the CDR3 is TGTGCCAGCAGCCGTATAGGGGGCCTGAACACTGAAGCTTTCTTT.

The rearrangement uses TRBV29-1 and TRBJ1-2; D may be TRBD1 (6 bases). V gave up 6 bases and J gave up 6 bases, with 17 bases separating them. Per the germline V gene, CDR1 is SQVTM and CDR2 is ANQGSEA. The CDR3 covers 13 residues. Here the CDR3 DNA reads TGCAGCGTCTCCGGGACAAGGGGGGATGGCTACACCTTC. This translates into CSVSGTRGDGYTF. Full variable domain (outside the CDR3, taken from reference TRBV29-1 and TRBJ1-2): SAVISQKPSRDICQRGTSLTIQCQVDSQVTMMFWYRQQPGQSLTLIATANQGSEATYESGFVIDKFPISRPNLTFSTLTVSNMSPEDSSIYLCSVSGTRGDGYTFGSGTRLTVV.

V and J are TRBV7-9 and TRBJ2-5; TRBD1 matches 8 bases. The V gene's germline CDR1 is SEHNR and CDR2 FQNEAQ (reference sequence). The CDR3 loop spans 16 amino acids. The V and J ends lost 5 bases and 2 bases, in that order; junction bases with no gene match: 10. As DNA, the CDR3 is TGTGCCAGCAGCCAAGGGGACAGGATAGGACAAGAGACCCAGTACTTC. Its protein product is CASSQGDRIGQETQYF.

This clonotype was seen ten or more times. The V call is TRBV29-1, the J call TRBJ1-1; the match to TRBD1 covers 9 bases. The V and J ends lost 2 bases and 7 bases, in that order; junction bases with no gene match: 2. Germline V gives CDR1 SQVTM, CDR2 ANQGSEA. This CDR3 spans 12 amino acids. The CDR3 DNA sequence: TGCAGCGTTGAAACAGGGGGCGGTGAAGCTTTCTTT. This sequence encodes CSVETGGGEAFF.

Turning to this clonotype: This likely comes from a read error, as the CDR3 has no conserved phenylalanine or tryptophan at its end. The V call is TRBV29-1, the J call TRBJ1-1, with 7 positions matching TRBD1. Per the germline V gene, CDR1 is SQVTM and CDR2 is ANQGSEA. The CDR3 consists of 13 residues. CDR3 coding DNA: TGCAGTGTACGACAGGGATTAAACACTGAAGCTTTCCTT. Amino acid sequence: CSVRQGLNTEAFL.

This clonotype appeared a few times. The junction shows a germline mismatch at one end, possibly a read error. The chain links TRBV7-9 to TRBJ1-1; 9 nucleotides line up with TRBD1. This CDR3 spans 14 amino acids. The germline V gene encodes CDR1 SEHNR and CDR2 FQNEAQ (reference sequence). CDR3 sequence: CASSLGTGVTEAVF. CDR3 sequence (DNA): TGTGCCAGCAGCTTAGGGACAGGGGTCACTGAAGCTGTCTTT.

About this clonotype: A read error may be the cause here, since a much bigger clone is one base away. The chain combines TRBV7-9 with TRBJ2-7; 7 nucleotides align to TRBD2. The germline V gene encodes CDR1 SEHNR and CDR2 FQNEAQ (reference sequence). Germline trimming cut 5 bases from V and 4 bases from J; bases unmatched to any gene: 11. This CDR3 contains 15 residues. The CDR3 region is CASSQEGASGYEQYF. The CDR3 DNA reads as TGTGCCAGCAGCCAAGAAGGGGCTAGCGGATACGAGCAGTACTTC.

The chain couples TRBV5-1 to TRBJ1-2, with D maybe TRBD1 (5 bases). The CDR3 has 14 residues. The V gene's germline CDR1 is SGHRS and CDR2 YFSETQ. Trimming stripped 0 bases from V and 4 bases from J, with 10 bases between. The CDR3 reads CASSLASQGYGYTF. The CDR3 coding sequence is TGCGCCAGCAGCTTGGCGAGTCAGGGCTATGGCTACACCTTC.

This chain joins TRBV10-3 and TRBJ1-5; 8 bases fit TRBD1. V trimming: 9 bases; J trimming: 5 bases; junction bases outside the gene matches: 6. The germline CDR1 and CDR2 sequences are ENHRY and SYGVKD. This CDR3 comprises 13 residues. The DNA of the CDR3 is TGTGCCATAAAGGACAGGGCGGATCAGCCCCAGCATTTT. Translating it yields CAIKDRADQPQHF.

The chain employs TRBV19 and TRBJ1-4; 9 bases agree with TRBD1. CDR3 size: 15 residues. Germline V lookup: CDR1 LNHDA, CDR2 SQIVND (reference sequence). J lost 11 bases, V lost 5 bases, and 12 bases had no gene match. CDR3 bases: TGTGCCAGTAGTGATACAGGGGGCGAGGAGGAGAAACTGTTTTTT. It is translated as CASSDTGGEEEKLFF.

This clonotype was detected a few times. The gene calls are TRBV28 and TRBJ1-6; D is unclear. V was shortened by 10 bases and J by 8 bases, with 9 bases between the two germline ends. There are 11 residues in the CDR3. Germline V lookup: CDR1 MDHEN, CDR2 SYDVKM. CDR3 bases: TGTGCCACCAAGGATCATTCACCCCTCCACTTT. Translated: CATKDHSPLHF.

This clonotype appeared a few times. V is TRBV4-2 and J is TRBJ1-2; 7 nucleotides line up with TRBD1. Trimming took 4 bases from V and 0 from J; bases not matched to a gene: 8. Germline V gene lookup returns CDR1 LGHNA and CDR2 YNFKEQ. CDR3 length: 16 amino acids. CDR3 DNA: TGTGCCAGCAGCCGGCCGGGACAGCAAGCTAACTATGGCTACACCTTC. Its protein product is CASSRPGQQANYGYTF.